These 29 T cell receptor beta chains share one sample of origin, sequenced in a study of neurological immune-mediated disorders. TCRdb independently ran MiXCR on the 5' RACE reads; one entry per CDR3 protein. The sample includes 54,000 or so distinct CDR3 sequences, around 3.5% of them seen just once. The material sequenced was PBMCs. These receptors were obtained from a woman aged 25 to 39 with multiple sclerosis.

Ten or more counts support this clonotype. The chain couples TRBV20-1 to TRBJ2-3, with TRBD2 as a possible D gene (6 bases). CDR3 length: 15 residues. CDR1 and CDR2 (germline): DFQATT, SNEGSKA (reference sequence). Trimming removed 3 bases from V and 2 bases from J, with 15 bases in between. This CDR3 is CSASPPTRNTDTQYF. The CDR3 bases are TGCAGTGCTAGCCCCCCGACTAGGAACACAGATACGCAGTATTTT.

About this clonotype: With a much larger clone just one base away, this may be a read error. The chain couples TRBV12-3 or TRBV12-4 to TRBJ1-5; TRBD1 agrees at 7 bases. The V and J ends lost 10 bases and 4 bases, in that order; junction bases with no gene match: 10. The CDR3 has 14 amino acids. CDR3: CANRQGQRNQPQHF. The CDR3 DNA reads as TGTGCCAACAGACAGGGACAGCGAAATCAGCCCCAGCATTTT.

This clonotype has ten or more counts. V is TRBV7-9 and J is TRBJ1-4, with 7 nucleotides matching TRBD1. V shed 5 bases and J 4 bases; nucleotides not matched to a gene: 4. Germline values: CDR1 SEHNR, CDR2 FQNEAQ (reference sequence). The CDR3 has 14 residues. Here the CDR3 reads CASSRDSFNEKLFF. CDR3 DNA sequence: TGTGCCAGCAGCCGGGACAGCTTTAATGAAAAACTGTTTTTT.

The chain combines TRBV6-6 with TRBJ2-1, with 9 bases that match TRBD2. Germline V gene data show CDR1 as MNHNY and CDR2 as SVGAGI (reference sequence). J was trimmed by 4 bases and V by 0 bases; bases with no gene match: 10. This CDR3 region has 18 residues. CDR3 DNA sequence: TGTGCCAGCAGTTACTCCGGACCAACCCTAGCGGGATACAATGAGCAGTTCTTC. Its protein product is CASSYSGPTLAGYNEQFF.

With respect to this clonotype: A read error may explain this, as a much larger clone is one base away. This is likely a read error, given that the CDR3 carries no conserved phenylalanine or tryptophan at its end. The chain links TRBV5-5 to TRBJ2-5; D is unresolved. CDR3 length: 11 amino acids. Germline lookup yields CDR1 SGHKS and CDR2 YYEKEE (reference sequence). The germline V and J ends were trimmed by 2 bases and 3 bases, with 2 bases remaining between them. CDR3 nucleotides: TGTGCCAGCAGCTTTGAAGAGACCCAGTACTGC. Protein product: CASSFEETQYC.

This clonotype was seen repeatedly, ten times or more. J is TRBJ2-3 and V is TRBV4-3; 7 nucleotides line up with TRBD2. Looked up from germline, CDR1 is LGHNA and CDR2 is YSLEER. The CDR3 consists of 16 residues. The V gene end was trimmed by 1 base and the J gene end by 0 bases; junction bases not matched to a gene: 4. The DNA of the CDR3 is TGCGCCAGCAGCCAAGCAGGAGCGGGGAGCACAGATACGCAGTATTTT. Translation gives CASSQAGAGSTDTQYF.

This clonotype was counted at least ten times. The chain uses TRBV6-5 and TRBJ2-7; D is undetermined. V shed 2 bases and J shed 0 bases, with 14 bases lying between them. The CDR3 covers 16 residues. The germline gives CDR1 MNHEY, CDR2 SVGAGI. In DNA, the CDR3 is TGTGCCAGCAGTTACCGTAGCTACAGCCCCTCCTACGAGCAGTACTTC. Translated: CASSYRSYSPSYEQYF.

There are many counts of this clonotype. This chain joins TRBV12-3 or TRBV12-4 and TRBJ1-3; TRBD1 aligns across 8 bases. With 6 bases clipped from V and 0 bases from J, the junction kept 4 bases outside the gene matches. The length of the CDR3 is 15 residues. As DNA, the CDR3 is TGTGCCAGCAGCCGGGACAGGTTCTCTGGAAACACCATATATTTT. It specifies CASSRDRFSGNTIYF.

This clonotype has ten or more counts. The V gene is TRBV7-6, the J gene TRBJ1-5; D remains ambiguous. The CDR3 is 13 residues long. Germline V gene data show CDR1 as SGHVS and CDR2 as FNYEAQ. Trimming removed 1 base from V and 8 bases from J, with 9 bases in between. CDR3 coding DNA: TGTGCCAGCAGCTTAGACCCGGGAAAGCCCCAGCATTTT. Its translation is CASSLDPGKPQHF.

This clonotype was seen ten or more times. Germline is not matched at one junction end, which may reflect a read error. The V call is TRBV28, the J call TRBJ1-5, with a weak D call TRBD1 (5 bases). Per germline, CDR1 MDHEN and CDR2 SYDVKM. CDR3 size: 16 residues. In DNA form, the CDR3 reads TGTGCCAGCAGGCCTACATGGACAAATAGCAATCAGCCCCAGAATTTT. Translated, it gives CASRPTWTNSNQPQNF. Filled out from reference TRBV28 and TRBJ1-5, the complete variable domain reads DVKVTQSSRYLVKRTGEKVFLECVQDMDHENMFWYRQDPGLGLRLIYFSYDVKMKEKGDIPEGYSVSREKKERFSLILESASTNQTSMYLCASRPTWTNSNQPQNFGDGTRLSIL.

This clonotype has more than one count but fewer than ten. A much larger clone differs by one base, so this may be a read error. The chain combines TRBV11-3 with TRBJ2-5, with D hard to call. Germline V gene data show CDR1 as SGHNT and CDR2 as YENEEA. The length of the CDR3 is 13 residues. V was clipped by 4 bases and J by 2 bases, with 8 bases between them. The CDR3 nucleotides are TGTGCCAGCAGCTCCGGAATACAAGAGACCCAGTACTTC. Its translation: CASSSGIQETQYF.

This clonotype was detected many times. The gene calls are TRBV4-1 and TRBJ2-2; 11 nucleotides match TRBD2. Germline V gene sequence: CDR1 MGHRA, CDR2 YSYEKL. The CDR3 extends over 18 amino acids. Trimming removed 4 bases from V and 3 bases from J; junction bases left unmatched: 10. CDR3 region: CASSPKLAGAADTGELFF. The DNA of the CDR3 is TGCGCCAGCAGCCCAAAACTAGCGGGAGCGGCCGACACCGGGGAGCTGTTTTTT.

The table lists this clonotype with many counts. This chain uses TRBV6-5 with TRBJ1-4; 8 nucleotides line up with TRBD1. This CDR3 region has 14 residues. The trim removed 6 bases at V and 8 bases at J, leaving 8 bases unmatched. Germline CDR1 and CDR2: MNHEY and SVGAGI. Here the CDR3 reads CASRDREVLEKLFF. CDR3 nucleotide sequence: TGTGCCAGCAGGGACAGGGAGGTTTTAGAAAAACTGTTTTTT.

In this sample, this clonotype turned up many times. The rearrangement uses TRBV6-5 and TRBJ2-3, with TRBD1 identical over 7 bases. This CDR3 has 15 amino acids. Germline assignment: CDR1 MNHEY and CDR2 SVGAGI. V was clipped by 4 bases and J by 2 bases; unmatched bases: 6. The CDR3 sequence is CASSSSDRATDTQYF. The CDR3 DNA reads TGTGCCAGCAGTTCCTCAGACAGGGCCACAGATACGCAGTATTTT.

This clonotype showed up many times. The chain couples TRBV11-1 to TRBJ2-1; D gene ambiguous. With 4 bases removed from V and 7 bases from J, the gap between germline ends came to 8 bases. Germline loops: CDR1 SGHAT, CDR2 FQDESV (reference sequence). The CDR3 is 12 amino acids. As DNA, the CDR3 is TGTGCCAGCAGCTCACCCCTGAATGAGCAGTTCTTC. This gives the protein CASSSPLNEQFF. Together with reference TRBV11-1 and TRBJ2-1, the CDR3 gives the full variable domain: EAEVAQSPRYKITEKSQAVAFWCDPISGHATLYWYRQILGQGPELLVQFQDESVVDDSQLPKDRFSAERLKGVDSTLKIQPAELGDSAMYLCASSSPLNEQFFGPGTRLTVL.

This clonotype has at least ten counts. V usage is TRBV5-1 and J usage is TRBJ2-7; D is undetermined. The CDR3 covers 14 residues. Deletions cut 3 bases from V and 2 bases from J, with 12 bases between. The V gene's germline CDR1 is SGHRS and CDR2 YFSETQ. CDR3 in amino acids: CASSSHEATYEQYF. The CDR3 DNA reads as TGCGCCAGCAGCTCCCACGAGGCGACCTACGAGCAGTACTTC. Variable domain in full (rest from reference TRBV5-1 and TRBJ2-7): KAGVTQTPRYLIKTRGQQVTLSCSPISGHRSVSWYQQTPGQGLQFLFEYFSETQRNKGNFPGRFSGRQFSNSRSEMNVSTLELGDSALYLCASSSHEATYEQYFGPGTRLTVT.

The sample holds many counts of this clonotype. The chain recombines TRBV21-1 with TRBJ2-7; the table's D call, TRBD1, has no DNA check behind it. TRBV21-1 represents a pseudogene. CDR3 length equals 14 residues. CDR3 nucleotides: TGTGCCAGCAGCAAAGGTTTCGGGACAGGGGAGCAGTACTTC. Translating it yields CASSKGFGTGEQYF.

This clonotype was observed at least ten times. This chain joins TRBV20-1 and TRBJ2-1, with TRBD2 matching 10 bases. CDR1 and CDR2 from the germline V gene are DFQATT and SNEGSKA (reference sequence). This CDR3 comprises 11 residues. J was trimmed by 14 bases and V by 3 bases; bases with no gene match: 4. The CDR3 coding sequence is TGCAGTGCTAGGGCCGGGACTAGCGAGTTCTTC. As protein: CSARAGTSEFF.

This clonotype was picked up many times. The chain carries TRBV5-1 and TRBJ2-7; 15 nucleotides match TRBD2. From germline, CDR1 is SGHRS and CDR2 YFSETQ. This CDR3 has 17 residues. J was trimmed by 3 bases and V by 4 bases; bases with no gene match: 8. CDR3 sequence: CASSAGTSGGIDYEQYF. CDR3 coding DNA: TGCGCCAGCAGCGCCGGGACTAGCGGGGGGATCGACTACGAGCAGTACTTC.

This clonotype has ten or more counts. The V gene is TRBV4-1, the J gene TRBJ1-2; 7 bases fit TRBD1. The V segment lost 5 bases and the J segment 2 bases; nucleotides outside the gene matches: 17. Germline V gene lookup returns CDR1 MGHRA and CDR2 YSYEKL. The CDR3 consists of 18 residues. CDR3 bases: TGCGCCAGCAGCTACAAGGATACAGGGGACCCATTCAACTATGGCTACACCTTC. Amino acid sequence: CASSYKDTGDPFNYGYTF.

This clonotype was picked up a small number of times. CDR3 in amino acids: CSAGSRSNEQFF. The DNA for the CDR3 is TGCAGTGCCGGGAGTAGGTCCAATGAGCAGTTCTTC. The chain combines TRBV20-1 with TRBJ2-1, with D possibly being TRBD2 (6 bases). The CDR3 is 12 amino acids. From germline, CDR1 is DFQATT and CDR2 SNEGSKA (reference sequence). Trimming took 6 bases from V and 6 from J, leaving 12 bases between them.

This clonotype came up many times. This rearrangement joins TRBV20-1 to TRBJ2-7; TRBD1 matches at 7 bases. The CDR3 totals 13 residues. Germline assignment: CDR1 DFQATT and CDR2 SNEGSKA (reference sequence). The trim removed 4 bases at V and 2 bases at J, leaving 5 bases unmatched. DNA of the CDR3: TGCAGTGCTAACACCGGGACAGCCTACGAGCAGTACTTC. Its protein product is CSANTGTAYEQYF.

The table lists this clonotype with a few counts. V is TRBV7-2 and J is TRBJ2-3, with D perhaps TRBD2 (5 bases). The CDR3 has 13 amino acids. V was pared by 5 bases and J by 10 bases, with 16 bases between. Germline V CDR1 and CDR2: SGHTA, FQGNSA. The CDR3 DNA is TGTGCCAGCAGCCCTACTAGGGTGGACGCGCAGTATTTT. This encodes CASSPTRVDAQYF.

This clonotype has at least ten counts. V is TRBV12-3 or TRBV12-4 and J is TRBJ1-2; maybe TRBD1 (5 bases). This CDR3 spans 13 amino acids. V was clipped by 6 bases and J by 7 bases, with 15 bases between them. The CDR3 reads CASSSRGKGGYTF. CDR3 coding DNA: TGTGCCAGCAGCTCGCGGGGGAAGGGTGGCTACACCTTC.

This clonotype came up many times. The chain couples TRBV5-1 to TRBJ2-3, with 10 bases that match TRBD2. Germline CDR1 and CDR2: SGHRS and YFSETQ. With V trimmed by 4 bases and J by 2 bases, 1 base remained unmatched. CDR3 length: 14 amino acids. CDR3 in DNA: TGCGCCAGCAGCACTAGCGGGAACACAGATACGCAGTATTTT. Translation gives CASSTSGNTDTQYF.

This clonotype appeared many times. V is TRBV14 and J is TRBJ1-1; D is perhaps TRBD1 (6 bases). This CDR3 is built from 16 residues. Germline V CDR1 and CDR2: SGHDN, FVKESK. The V and J ends lost 5 bases and 1 base respectively, with 17 bases between them. The CDR3, as DNA: TGTGCCAGCAGCGCCCGTTGGACAGAAACGAACACTGAAGCTTTCTTT. The encoded protein is CASSARWTETNTEAFF. Using reference TRBV14 and TRBJ1-1 for the parts outside the CDR3, the full variable domain is EAGVTQFPSHSVIEKGQTVTLRCDPISGHDNLYWYRRVMGKEIKFLLHFVKESKQDESGMPNNRFLAERTGGTYSTLKVQPAELEDSGVYFCASSARWTETNTEAFFGQGTRLTVV.

This clonotype was observed at least ten times. The rearrangement links TRBV18 to TRBJ2-1; 7 bases are shared with TRBD1. With 4 bases clipped from V and 5 bases from J, the junction kept 8 bases outside the gene matches. There are 15 residues in the CDR3. Per germline, CDR1 KGHSH and CDR2 LQKENI. CDR3 residues: CASSRNGQENNEQFF. The DNA of the CDR3 is TGTGCCAGCTCACGCAACGGACAGGAAAACAATGAGCAGTTCTTC.

In its sample, this clonotype was seen many times. One end of the junction fails to match germline, which may point to a read error. The chain recombines TRBV6-2 or TRBV6-3 with TRBJ1-5, with D tentatively TRBD1 (5 bases). Germline CDR1 and CDR2: MNHEY and SVGEGT. This CDR3 is 13 amino acids long. The CDR3 region is CASSRDGNQPQNF. The DNA of the CDR3 is TGTGCCAGCAGTAGGGACGGGAATCAGCCCCAGAATTTT.

This clonotype was detected ten times or more. The chain combines TRBV5-1 with TRBJ2-1; D may be TRBD1 (5 bases). There are 17 residues in the CDR3. The germline V gene has CDR1 SGHRS and CDR2 YFSETQ. V was clipped by 1 base and J by 0 bases, with 14 bases between them. Here the CDR3 reads CASSLRGTTSSYNEQFF. In DNA, the CDR3 is TGCGCCAGCAGCTTGAGGGGCACTACAAGCTCCTACAATGAGCAGTTCTTC.